This TCR beta chain is drawn from a study of T-cell memory formation after mild COVID-19. General study points: Unconfirmed was the SARS-CoV-2 specificity of second-wave clones that peaked on day 37.

TCRdb re-analysed the 5' RACE reads in MiXCR, keeping a single row per CDR3 protein. The sample includes 350,000 to 400,000 distinct CDR3 sequences, approximately 15% of them seen just once. Worth noting for this clonotype: The antigen remains undetermined.

Specimen: PBMCs or a T cell subset sorted from them (not recorded which). The receptor was derived from a young man who had mild COVID-19 (a few samples of this study predate the infection). Cell type and time point are not known.

CDR3 sequence: CASSSGGLEAFF. CDR3 sequence (DNA): TGTGCCAGCAGTTCAGGGGGGCTGGAAGCTTTCTTT. The genes are TRBV7-2 and TRBJ1-1, with TRBD1 matching over 7 bases. V was pared by 6 bases and J by 8 bases, with 6 bases of the junction left unmatched. There are 12 residues in the CDR3. Germline V lookup: CDR1 SGHTA, CDR2 FQGNSA.